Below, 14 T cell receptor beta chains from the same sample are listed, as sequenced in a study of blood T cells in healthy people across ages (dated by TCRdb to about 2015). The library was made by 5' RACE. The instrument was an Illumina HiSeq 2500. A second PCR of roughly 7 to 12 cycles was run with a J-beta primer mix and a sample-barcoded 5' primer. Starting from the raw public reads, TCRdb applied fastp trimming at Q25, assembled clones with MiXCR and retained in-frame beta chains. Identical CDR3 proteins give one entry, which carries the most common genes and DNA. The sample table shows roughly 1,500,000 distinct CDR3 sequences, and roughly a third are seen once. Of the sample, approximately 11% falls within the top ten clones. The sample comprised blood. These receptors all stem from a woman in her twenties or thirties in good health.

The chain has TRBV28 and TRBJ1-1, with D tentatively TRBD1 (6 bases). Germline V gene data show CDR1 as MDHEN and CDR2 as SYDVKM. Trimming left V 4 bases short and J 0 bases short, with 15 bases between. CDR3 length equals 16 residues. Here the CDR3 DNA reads TGTGCCAGCAGTTGGGACGGGACAACAATGAACACTGAAGCTTTCTTT. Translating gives CASSWDGTTMNTEAFF. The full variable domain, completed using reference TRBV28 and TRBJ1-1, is DVKVTQSSRYLVKRTGEKVFLECVQDMDHENMFWYRQDPGLGLRLIYFSYDVKMKEKGDIPEGYSVSREKKERFSLILESASTNQTSMYLCASSWDGTTMNTEAFFGQGTRLTVV.

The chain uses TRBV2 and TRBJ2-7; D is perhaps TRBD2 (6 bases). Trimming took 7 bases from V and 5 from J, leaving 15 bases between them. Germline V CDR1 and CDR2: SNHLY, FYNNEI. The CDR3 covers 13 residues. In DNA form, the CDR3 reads TGTGCCAGCAAGGTGACTAGTATCGACGAGCAGTACTTC. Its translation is CASKVTSIDEQYF.

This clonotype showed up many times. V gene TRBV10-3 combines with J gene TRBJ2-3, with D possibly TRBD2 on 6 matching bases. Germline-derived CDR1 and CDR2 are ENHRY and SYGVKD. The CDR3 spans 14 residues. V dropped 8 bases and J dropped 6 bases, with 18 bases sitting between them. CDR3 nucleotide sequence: TGTGCCATCCGACTAGAGGTTAAAGAGGATACGCAGTATTTT. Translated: CAIRLEVKEDTQYF.

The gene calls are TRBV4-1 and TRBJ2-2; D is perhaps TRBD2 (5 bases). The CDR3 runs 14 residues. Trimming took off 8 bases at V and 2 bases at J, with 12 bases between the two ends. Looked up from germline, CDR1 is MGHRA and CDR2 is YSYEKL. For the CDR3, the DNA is TGCGCCAGCGGTCCGGAGGACAACACCGGGGAGCTGTTTTTT. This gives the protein CASGPEDNTGELFF.

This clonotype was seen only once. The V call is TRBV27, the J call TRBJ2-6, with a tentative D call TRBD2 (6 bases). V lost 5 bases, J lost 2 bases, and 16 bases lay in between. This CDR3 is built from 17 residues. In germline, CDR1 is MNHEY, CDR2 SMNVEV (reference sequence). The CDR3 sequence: CASSPLAWGPGANVLTF. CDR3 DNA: TGTGCCAGCAGTCCCCTAGCGTGGGGCCCTGGGGCCAACGTCCTGACTTTC.

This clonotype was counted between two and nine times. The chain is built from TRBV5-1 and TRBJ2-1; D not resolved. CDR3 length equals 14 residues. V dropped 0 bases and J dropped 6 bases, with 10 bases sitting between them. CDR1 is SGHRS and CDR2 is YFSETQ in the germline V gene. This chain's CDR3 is CASSLGRTGNEQFF. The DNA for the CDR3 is TGCGCCAGCAGCTTGGGCAGGACGGGCAATGAGCAGTTCTTC.

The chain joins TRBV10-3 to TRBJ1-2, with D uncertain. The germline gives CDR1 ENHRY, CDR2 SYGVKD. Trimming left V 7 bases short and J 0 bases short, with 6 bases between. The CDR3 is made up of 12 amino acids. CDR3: CAIKATNYGYTF. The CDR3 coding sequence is TGTGCCATCAAGGCGACTAACTATGGCTACACCTTC.

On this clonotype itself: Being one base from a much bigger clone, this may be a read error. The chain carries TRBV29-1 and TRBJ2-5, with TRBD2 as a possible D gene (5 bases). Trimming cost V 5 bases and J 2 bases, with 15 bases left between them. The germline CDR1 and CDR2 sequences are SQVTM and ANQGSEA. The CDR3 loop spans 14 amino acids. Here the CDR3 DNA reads TGCAGCGTTAAACCCGGACGGGGTCAAGAGACCCAGTACTTC. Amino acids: CSVKPGRGQETQYF.

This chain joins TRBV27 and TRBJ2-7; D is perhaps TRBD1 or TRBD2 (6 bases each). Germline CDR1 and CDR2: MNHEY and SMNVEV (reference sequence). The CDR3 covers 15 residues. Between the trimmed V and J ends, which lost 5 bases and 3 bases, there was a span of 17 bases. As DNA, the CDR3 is TGTGCCAGCAGTCCCAAGGGGGGCCCTTACTACGAGCAGTACTTC. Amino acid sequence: CASSPKGGPYYEQYF.

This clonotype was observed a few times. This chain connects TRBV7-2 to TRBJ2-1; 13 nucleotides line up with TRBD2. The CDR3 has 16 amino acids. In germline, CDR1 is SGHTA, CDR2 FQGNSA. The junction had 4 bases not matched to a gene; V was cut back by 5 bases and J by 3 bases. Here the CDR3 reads CASSRLAGGGYNEQFF. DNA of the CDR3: TGTGCCAGCAGCAGACTAGCGGGAGGTGGCTACAATGAGCAGTTCTTC.

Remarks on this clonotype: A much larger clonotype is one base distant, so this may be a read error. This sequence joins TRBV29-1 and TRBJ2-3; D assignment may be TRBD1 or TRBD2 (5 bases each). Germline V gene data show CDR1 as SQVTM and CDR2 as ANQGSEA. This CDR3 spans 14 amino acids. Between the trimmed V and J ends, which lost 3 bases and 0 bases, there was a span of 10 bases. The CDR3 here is CSVETRESTDTQYF. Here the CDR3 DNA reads TGCAGCGTTGAGACCAGGGAGAGCACAGATACGCAGTATTTT.

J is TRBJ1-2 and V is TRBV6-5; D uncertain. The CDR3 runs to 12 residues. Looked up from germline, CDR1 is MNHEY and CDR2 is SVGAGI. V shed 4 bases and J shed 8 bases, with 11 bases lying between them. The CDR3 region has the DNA TGTGCCAGCAGTTCAGGCCGAACCGGCTACACCTTC. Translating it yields CASSSGRTGYTF.

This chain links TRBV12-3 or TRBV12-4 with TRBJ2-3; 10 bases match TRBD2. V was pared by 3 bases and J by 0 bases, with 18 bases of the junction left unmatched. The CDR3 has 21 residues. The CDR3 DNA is TGTGCCAGCAGTTTTTCGAGGCCGGGACTAGCGCCTTTTACTAGCACAGATACGCAGTATTTT. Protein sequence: CASSFSRPGLAPFTSTDTQYF.

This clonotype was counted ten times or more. The CDR3 reads CASSYGLAGNTDTQYF. For the CDR3, the DNA is TGTGCCAGCAGTTACGGTCTAGCGGGGAACACAGATACGCAGTATTTT. The V and J genes are TRBV6-2 or TRBV6-3 and TRBJ2-3; 9 nucleotides agree with TRBD2. The V and J ends lost 2 bases and 2 bases, in that order; junction bases with no gene match: 5. The CDR3 length is 16 residues. The germline V gene encodes CDR1 MNHEY and CDR2 SVGEGT.